These 5 T cell receptor beta chains came from one sample sequenced in a study of shared clonotypes between healthy human individuals (dated by TCRdb to between 2020 and 2021). Receptor libraries were prepared by the immunoSEQ multiplex PCR assay. Imported from immuneACCESS, the table was reduced by TCRdb to in-frame sequences with V and J called. These copies leave out some clones; in studies compared against another copy, an unresolved V gene accounts for under half, and the cause of the remainder is not known. The sample table holds about 960,000 clones, of which approximately 80% were seen once. Of the sample, around 1.5% falls within the top ten clones. Sequenced material: memory CD4+ T cells sorted from blood. The cell subset or site label, read with the paper, signifies: CD45RA-negative fraction. The receptor source for this set is a man aged 18 to 30 in good health.

The gene calls are TRBV6-6 and TRBJ1-5; D remains ambiguous. V was trimmed by 1 base and J by 5 bases, leaving 6 bases between them. There are 13 residues in the CDR3. Germline CDR1 reads MNHNY; CDR2 reads SVGAGI (reference sequence). Here the CDR3 reads CASSYYGDQPQHF. The CDR3 region has the DNA TGTGCCAGCAGTTACTACGGGGATCAGCCCCAGCATTTT.

This chain joins TRBV30 and TRBJ1-1; the D is unclear. CDR3 length: 13 amino acids. Trimming left V 3 bases short and J 5 bases short, with 13 bases between. Germline CDR1 GTSNPN, CDR2 SVGIG (reference sequence). The CDR3 loop is CAWSHNLGTEAFF. The CDR3, as DNA: TGTGCCTGGAGCCATAATTTGGGGACTGAAGCTTTCTTT.

This chain links TRBV7-2 with TRBJ2-1; 12 nucleotides line up with TRBD2. Unmatched junction bases numbered 1, after V lost 1 base and J lost 9 bases. This CDR3 has 14 residues. Germline CDR1 reads SGHTA; CDR2 reads FQGNSA. The CDR3 nucleotides read TGTGCCAGCAGCTTAGGGGGACTAGCGGGTGAGCAGTTCTTC. Amino acids: CASSLGGLAGEQFF. Based on the CDR3 plus reference TRBV7-2 and TRBJ2-1, the full variable domain is GAGVSQSPSNKVTEKGKDVELRCDPISGHTALYWYRQSLGQGLEFLIYFQGNSAPDKSGLPSDRFSAERTGGSVSTLTIQRTQQEDSAVYLCASSLGGLAGEQFFGPGTRLTVL.

This sequence joins TRBV4-1 and TRBJ2-1; the match to TRBD2 covers 7 bases. This CDR3 is built from 14 residues. Germline CDR1 reads MGHRA; CDR2 reads YSYEKL. J gave up 10 bases and V 1 base, and 7 bases lay outside the gene matches. In DNA, the CDR3 is TGCGCCAGCAGCCAAGGAGGGAGGGCCAACGAGCAGTTCTTC. Translated: CASSQGGRANEQFF.

This clone was seen more than once but under ten times. The rearrangement links TRBV29-1 to TRBJ1-1, with D possibly matching TRBD1 (6 bases). CDR1 and CDR2 (germline): SQVTM, ANQGSEA. Trimming took off 7 bases at V and 5 bases at J, with 17 bases between the two ends. The CDR3 runs 13 residues. The CDR3 DNA reads as TGCAGCGAGATGGACAGAGAAAGGACTGAAGCTTTCTTT. Translating it yields CSEMDRERTEAFF.